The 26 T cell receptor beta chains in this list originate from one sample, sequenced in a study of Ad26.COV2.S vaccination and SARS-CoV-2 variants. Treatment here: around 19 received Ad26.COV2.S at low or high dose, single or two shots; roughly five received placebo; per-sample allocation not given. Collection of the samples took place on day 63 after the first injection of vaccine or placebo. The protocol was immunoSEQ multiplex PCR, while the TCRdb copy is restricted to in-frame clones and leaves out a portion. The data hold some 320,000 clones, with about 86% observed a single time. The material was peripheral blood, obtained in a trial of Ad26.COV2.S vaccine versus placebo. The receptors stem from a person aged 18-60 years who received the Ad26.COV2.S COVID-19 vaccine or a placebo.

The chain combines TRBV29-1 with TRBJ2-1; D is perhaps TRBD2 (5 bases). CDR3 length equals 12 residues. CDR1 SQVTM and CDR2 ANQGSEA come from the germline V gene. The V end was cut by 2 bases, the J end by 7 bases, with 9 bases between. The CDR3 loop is CSVERGLNEQFF. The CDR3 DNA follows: TGCAGCGTTGAAAGAGGGCTGAATGAGCAGTTCTTC.

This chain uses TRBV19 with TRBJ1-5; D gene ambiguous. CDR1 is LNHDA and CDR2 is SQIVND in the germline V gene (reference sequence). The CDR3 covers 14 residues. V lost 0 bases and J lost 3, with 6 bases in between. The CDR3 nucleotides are TGTGCCAGTAGTATAGAGATGACCAATCAGCCCCAGCATTTT. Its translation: CASSIEMTNQPQHF.

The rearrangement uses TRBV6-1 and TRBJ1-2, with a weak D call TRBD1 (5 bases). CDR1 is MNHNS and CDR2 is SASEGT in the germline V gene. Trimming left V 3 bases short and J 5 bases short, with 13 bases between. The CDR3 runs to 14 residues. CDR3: CASSETQGGYGYTF. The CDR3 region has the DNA TGTGCCAGCAGTGAGACCCAGGGTGGGTATGGCTACACCTTC.

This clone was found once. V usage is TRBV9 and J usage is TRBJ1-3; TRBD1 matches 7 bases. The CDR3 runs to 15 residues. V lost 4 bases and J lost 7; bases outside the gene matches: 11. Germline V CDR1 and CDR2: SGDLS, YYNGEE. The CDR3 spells CASSLDRVGKNTIYF. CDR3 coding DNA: TGTGCCAGCAGCTTAGACAGGGTCGGGAAGAACACCATATATTTT.

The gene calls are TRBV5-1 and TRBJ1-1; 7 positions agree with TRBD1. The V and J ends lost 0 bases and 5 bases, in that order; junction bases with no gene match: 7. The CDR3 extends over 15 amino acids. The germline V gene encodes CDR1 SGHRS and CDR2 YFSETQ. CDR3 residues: CASSLERGRGTEAFF. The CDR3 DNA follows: TGCGCCAGCAGCTTGGAGAGGGGGCGCGGGACTGAAGCTTTCTTT.

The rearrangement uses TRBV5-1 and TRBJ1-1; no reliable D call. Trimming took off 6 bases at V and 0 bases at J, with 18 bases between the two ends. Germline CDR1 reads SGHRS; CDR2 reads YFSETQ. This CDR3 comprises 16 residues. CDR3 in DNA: TGCGCCAGCAACCCGACTGACTTGTCGGTGAACACTGAAGCTTTCTTT. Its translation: CASNPTDLSVNTEAFF.

The chain's CDR3 is CASSLGTGKGDYGYTF. The DNA for the CDR3 is TGTGCCAGCAGCTTAGGGACAGGGAAGGGGGACTATGGCTACACCTTC. The rearrangement links TRBV11-2 to TRBJ1-2, with 8 bases lining up with TRBD1. Germline CDR1 and CDR2: SGHAT and FQNNGV. The CDR3 length is 16 residues. Losses at the gene ends were 1 base for V and 3 bases for J; bases not matched to a gene: 7.

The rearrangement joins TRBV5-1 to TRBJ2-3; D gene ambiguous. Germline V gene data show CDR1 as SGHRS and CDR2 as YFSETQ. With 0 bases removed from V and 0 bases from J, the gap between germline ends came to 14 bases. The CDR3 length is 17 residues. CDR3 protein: CASSLGVGLGSTDTQYF. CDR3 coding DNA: TGCGCCAGCAGCTTGGGGGTTGGGTTGGGGAGCACAGATACGCAGTATTTT. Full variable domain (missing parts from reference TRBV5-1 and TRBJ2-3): KAGVTQTPRYLIKTRGQQVTLSCSPISGHRSVSWYQQTPGQGLQFLFEYFSETQRNKGNFPGRFSGRQFSNSRSEMNVSTLELGDSALYLCASSLGVGLGSTDTQYFGPGTRLTVL.

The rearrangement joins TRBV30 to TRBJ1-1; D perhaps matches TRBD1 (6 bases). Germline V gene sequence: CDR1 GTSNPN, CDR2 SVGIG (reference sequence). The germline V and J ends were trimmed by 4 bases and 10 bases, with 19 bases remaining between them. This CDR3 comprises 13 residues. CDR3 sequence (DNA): TGTGCCTGGACGGGTGGGGGGCCCACGGCAGCTTTCTTT. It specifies CAWTGGGPTAAFF.

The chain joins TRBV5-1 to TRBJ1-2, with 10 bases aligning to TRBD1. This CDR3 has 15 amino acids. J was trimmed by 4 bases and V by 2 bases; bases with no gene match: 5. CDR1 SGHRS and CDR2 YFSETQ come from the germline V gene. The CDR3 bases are TGCGCCAGCAGCTTCGATGGGGACAGGGGCTATGGCTACACCTTC. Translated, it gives CASSFDGDRGYGYTF.

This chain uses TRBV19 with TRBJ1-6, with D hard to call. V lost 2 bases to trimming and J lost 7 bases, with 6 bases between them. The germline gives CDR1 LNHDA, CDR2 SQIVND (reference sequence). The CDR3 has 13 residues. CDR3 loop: CASSINLNSPLHF. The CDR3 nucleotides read TGTGCCAGTAGTATAAACCTAAATTCACCCCTCCACTTT.

This CDR3 is CASTKDSSSYEQYF. The CDR3 nucleotides read TGTGCCAGCACCAAAGACAGTTCCTCCTACGAGCAGTACTTC. The chain is built from TRBV11-2 and TRBJ2-7; perhaps TRBD1 as D (5 bases). Trimming pared 7 bases from V and 0 bases from J, leaving 13 bases between. The germline gives CDR1 SGHAT, CDR2 FQNNGV. The CDR3 contains 14 residues.

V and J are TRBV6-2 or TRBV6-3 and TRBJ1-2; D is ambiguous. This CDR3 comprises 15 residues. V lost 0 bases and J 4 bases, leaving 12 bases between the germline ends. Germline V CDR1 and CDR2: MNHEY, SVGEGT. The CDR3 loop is CASSYSSTFTYGYTF. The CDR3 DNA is TGTGCCAGCAGTTACTCTTCCACGTTTACCTATGGCTACACCTTC.

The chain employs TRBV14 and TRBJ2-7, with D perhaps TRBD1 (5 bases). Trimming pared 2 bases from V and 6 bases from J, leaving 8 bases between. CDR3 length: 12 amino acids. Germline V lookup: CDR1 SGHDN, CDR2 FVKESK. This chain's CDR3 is CASSQSRVEQYF. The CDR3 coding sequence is TGTGCCAGCAGCCAAAGCAGGGTCGAGCAGTACTTC.

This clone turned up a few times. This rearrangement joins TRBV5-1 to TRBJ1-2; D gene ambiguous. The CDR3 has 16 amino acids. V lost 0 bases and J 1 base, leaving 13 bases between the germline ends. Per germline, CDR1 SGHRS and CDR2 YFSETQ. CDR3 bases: TGCGCCAGCAGCTTGGATATTGGGCGGAATAACTATGGCTACACCTTC. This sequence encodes CASSLDIGRNNYGYTF.

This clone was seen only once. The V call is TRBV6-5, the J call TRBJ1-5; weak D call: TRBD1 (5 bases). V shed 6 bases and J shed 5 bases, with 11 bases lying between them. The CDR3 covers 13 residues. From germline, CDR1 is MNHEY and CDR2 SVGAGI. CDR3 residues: CASSRLGDQPQHF. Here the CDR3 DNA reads TGTGCCAGCAGCCGCCTGGGGGATCAGCCCCAGCATTTT.

CDR3 loop: CASSFPGNIQYF. The CDR3 DNA follows: TGTGCCAGCAGCTTCCCCGGAAACATTCAGTACTTC. The chain couples TRBV5-6 to TRBJ2-4, with D unclear. CDR3 length: 12 amino acids. Germline V gene data show CDR1 as SGHDT and CDR2 as YYEEEE. Trimming stripped 2 bases from V and 6 bases from J, with 6 bases between.

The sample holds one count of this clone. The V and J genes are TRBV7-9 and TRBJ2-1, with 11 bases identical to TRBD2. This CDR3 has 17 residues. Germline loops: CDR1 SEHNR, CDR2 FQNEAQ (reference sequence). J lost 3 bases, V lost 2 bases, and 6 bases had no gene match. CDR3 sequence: CASSLLAGGQLYNEQFF. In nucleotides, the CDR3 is TGTGCCAGCAGCTTACTAGCGGGGGGTCAACTCTACAATGAGCAGTTCTTC.

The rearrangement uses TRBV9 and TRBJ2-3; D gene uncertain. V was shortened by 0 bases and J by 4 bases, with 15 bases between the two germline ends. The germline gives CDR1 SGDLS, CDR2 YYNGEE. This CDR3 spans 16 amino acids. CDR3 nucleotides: TGTGCCAGCAGCGTAGGAGATGTTCGAGGCCCAGATACGCAGTATTTT. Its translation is CASSVGDVRGPDTQYF.

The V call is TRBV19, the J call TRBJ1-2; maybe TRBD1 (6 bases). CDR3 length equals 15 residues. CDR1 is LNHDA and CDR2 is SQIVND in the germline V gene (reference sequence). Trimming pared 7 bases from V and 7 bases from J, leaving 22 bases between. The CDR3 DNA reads TGTGCCAGTACTTACGTGGGGGACACCGTAACTGGCTACACCTTC. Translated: CASTYVGDTVTGYTF.

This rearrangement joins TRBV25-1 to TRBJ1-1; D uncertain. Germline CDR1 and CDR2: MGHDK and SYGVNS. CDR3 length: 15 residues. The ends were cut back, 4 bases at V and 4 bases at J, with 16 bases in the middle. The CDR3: CASSGKFWRATEAFF. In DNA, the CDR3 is TGTGCCAGCAGTGGGAAGTTCTGGAGGGCCACTGAAGCTTTCTTT.

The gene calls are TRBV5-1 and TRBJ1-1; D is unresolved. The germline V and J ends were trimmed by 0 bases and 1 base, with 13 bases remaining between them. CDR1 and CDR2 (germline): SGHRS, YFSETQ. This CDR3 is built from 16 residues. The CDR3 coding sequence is TGCGCCAGCAGCTTGGAGCCAGGTGGAGGGAACACTGAAGCTTTCTTT. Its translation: CASSLEPGGGNTEAFF.

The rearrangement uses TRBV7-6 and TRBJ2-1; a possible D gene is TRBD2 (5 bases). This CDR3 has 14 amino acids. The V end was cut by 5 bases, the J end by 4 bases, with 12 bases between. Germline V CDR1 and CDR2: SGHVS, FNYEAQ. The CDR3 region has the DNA TGTGCCAGCAGCGTCCGGGAACCTTACAATGAGCAGTTCTTC. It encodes CASSVREPYNEQFF.

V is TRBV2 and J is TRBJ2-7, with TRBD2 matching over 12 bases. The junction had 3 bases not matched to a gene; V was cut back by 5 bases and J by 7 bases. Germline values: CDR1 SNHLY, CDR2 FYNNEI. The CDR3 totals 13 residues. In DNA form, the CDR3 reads TGTGCCAGCAGTTTACTAGCGGGGGGTGAGCAGTACTTC. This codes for CASSLLAGGEQYF.

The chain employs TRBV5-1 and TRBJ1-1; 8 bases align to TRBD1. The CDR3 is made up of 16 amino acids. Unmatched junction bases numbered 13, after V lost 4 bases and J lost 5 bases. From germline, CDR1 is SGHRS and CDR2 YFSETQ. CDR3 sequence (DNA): TGCGCCAGCAGCCGATCATCAACAGGGGGAATGACTGAAGCTTTCTTT. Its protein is CASSRSSTGGMTEAFF.

This CDR3 reads CASSRDRGREKLFF. CDR3 bases: TGTGCCAGCAGCCGGGACAGGGGTCGTGAAAAACTGTTTTTT. This sequence joins TRBV2 and TRBJ1-4; the match to TRBD1 covers 10 bases. The V segment lost 6 bases and the J segment 7 bases; nucleotides outside the gene matches: 5. The CDR3 has 14 amino acids. The V gene's germline CDR1 is SNHLY and CDR2 FYNNEI.